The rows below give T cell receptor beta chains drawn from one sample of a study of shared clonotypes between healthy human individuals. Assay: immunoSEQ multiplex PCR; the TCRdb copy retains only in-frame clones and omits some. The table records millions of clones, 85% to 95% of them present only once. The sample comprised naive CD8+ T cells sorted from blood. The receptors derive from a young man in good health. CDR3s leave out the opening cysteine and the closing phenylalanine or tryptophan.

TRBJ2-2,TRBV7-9,ATSGTGDNTGELF
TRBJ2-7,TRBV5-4,ASSGGTGAGEQY
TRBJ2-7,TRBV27,ASSRWPYEQY
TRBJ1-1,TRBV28,ASSQFREGNTEAF
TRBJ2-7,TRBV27,ASSMRTGPLDIYEQY
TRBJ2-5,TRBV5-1,ASSPNIPGLAEQETQY
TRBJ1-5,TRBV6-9,ASSYREDGRPQH
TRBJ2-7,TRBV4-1,ASSQDITAYEQY
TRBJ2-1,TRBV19,ASRPGQVDEGEQF
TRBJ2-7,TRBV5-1,ASSHGTGSIHEQY
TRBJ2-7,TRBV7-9,ASSSTGLSSYEQY
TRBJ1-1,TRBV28,ASSFWGTGNTEAF
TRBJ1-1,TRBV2,ASSPGQVNTEAF
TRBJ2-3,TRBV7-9,ASSEYTDTQY
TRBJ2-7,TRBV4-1,ASSQDQSGGSYEQY
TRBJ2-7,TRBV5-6,ASSLYGYEQY
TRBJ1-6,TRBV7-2,ASSLEDSLSSYNSPLH
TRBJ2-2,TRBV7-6,ASSFTSGGMTNGELF
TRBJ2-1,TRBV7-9,ASSSDRSSYNEQF
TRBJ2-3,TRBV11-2,ASSLGGHTDTQY
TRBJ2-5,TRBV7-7,ASSPSAGGHIGETQY
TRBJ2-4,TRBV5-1,ASSPPEAKNIQY
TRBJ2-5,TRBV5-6,ASSLAGTETQY
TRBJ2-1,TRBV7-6,ASSLALRTGYNEQF
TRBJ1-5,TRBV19,ASSIGTENSNQPQH
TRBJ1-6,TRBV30,AWSVPTARTPLH
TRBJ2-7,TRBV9,ASSESSDKWVYEQY
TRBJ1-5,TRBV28,ASSTPDRPNQPQH
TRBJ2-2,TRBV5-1,ASSQDRGWTGELF
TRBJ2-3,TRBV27,ASSTARWGTDTQY
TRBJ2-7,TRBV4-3,ASSQEKAGGRYEQY
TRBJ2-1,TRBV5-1,ASRQGGYYNEQF
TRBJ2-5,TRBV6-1,ASSRVIDRRETQY
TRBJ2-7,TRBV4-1,ASSHGGEGLYEQY
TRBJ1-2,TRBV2,ASSDPRQGNWMNYGYT
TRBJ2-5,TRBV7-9,ASRRLASEETQY
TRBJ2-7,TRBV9,ASSVGGQAYEQY
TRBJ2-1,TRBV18,ASSPWDDWGYNEQF
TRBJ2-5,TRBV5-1,ASSLDGTRGETQY
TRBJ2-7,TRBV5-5,ASSLWDYEQY
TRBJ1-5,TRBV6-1,ASTWDGDNQPQH
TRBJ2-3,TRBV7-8,ASSELAAGTDTQY
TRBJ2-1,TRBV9,ASSEGLSTEQF
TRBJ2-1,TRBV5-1,ASSLGESYNEQF
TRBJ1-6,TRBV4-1,ASSQDNMNSPLH